The TCR beta chain under discussion was sequenced for a study of T cell responses to AZD1222 COVID-19 vaccine. Overall study results and limits: Researchers report vaccine-associated CD4 TCRs spanning spike, with dominance at 160-218 and 743-854. Donors were largely white British and mainly female; clonal diversity was possibly underestimated. Just a handful of AZD1222 recipients were seropositive at baseline.

Comments on this clone: The antigen remains undetermined.

The CDR3 spans 14 residues. V gave up 3 bases and J gave up 7 bases, with 12 bases separating them. The germline CDR1 and CDR2 sequences are LGHNA and YSLEER. Timing groups of about 4 and about 12 weeks for second doses were pooled. Repertoires were generated with immunoSEQ multiplex PCR, while TCRdb's copy carries only in-frame clones and drops some. The table includes over 75,000 clones, around nine tenths detected once. This chain joins TRBV4-3 and TRBJ2-2; maybe TRBD1 (6 bases). The sequence was obtained from an adult who received the AZD1222 COVID-19 vaccine. This specimen consisted of peripheral blood, obtained 28 days after the second AZD1222 dose. The CDR3 bases are TGCGCCAGCAGCCAGGGGACAAAGCACGGGGAGCTGTTTTTT. It translates to CASSQGTKHGELFF.